This T cell receptor beta chain was captured in a study of blood T cell repertoires in COVID-19. The overall study: The origin of the acute and convalescent COVID-19 samples was the United States, Italy and Spain. T cells, B-cell-depleted T cells, or PBMCs provided the cDNA or gDNA that served as material.

Under the authors' procedure: Estimation of nucleated cell counts relied on the amplification of reference gene primers. Sequenced by immunoSEQ multiplex PCR; TCRdb stores in-frame clones only, minus some. V and J calls and clone size come straight from that table; D and trimming were deduced from the DNA. The sample gives some 250,000 clones, 60% to 75% of which show up once; 3% to 3.5% is in the top ten. Germline CDR1 SNHLY, CDR2 FYNNEI. Trimming at V came to 1 base and at J to 9 bases, leaving 6 bases not matched to a gene. The CDR3 contains 15 residues. This chain links TRBV2 with TRBJ2-1; TRBD2 matches 10 bases. Sequenced input: peripheral blood. This sequence was found in a woman older than 75 with acute or convalescent COVID-19. In DNA form, the CDR3 reads TGTGCCAGCAGTGAAGGGGCTAGCGGGAGTCTTGAGCAGTTCTTC. It is translated as CASSEGASGSLEQFF.